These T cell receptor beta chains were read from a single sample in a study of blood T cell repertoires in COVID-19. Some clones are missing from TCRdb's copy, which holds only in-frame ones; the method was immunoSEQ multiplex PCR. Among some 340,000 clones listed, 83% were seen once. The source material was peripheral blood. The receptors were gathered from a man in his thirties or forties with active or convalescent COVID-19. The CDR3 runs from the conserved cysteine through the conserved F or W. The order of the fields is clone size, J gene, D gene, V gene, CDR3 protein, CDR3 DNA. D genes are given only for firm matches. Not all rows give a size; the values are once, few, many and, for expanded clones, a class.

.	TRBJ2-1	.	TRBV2	CASSTGYNEQFF	TGTGCCAGCAGCACAGGGTACAATGAGCAGTTCTTC
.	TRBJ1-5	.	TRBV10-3	CAISESPDYQPQHF	TGTGCCATCAGTGAGTCCCCAGATTATCAGCCCCAGCATTTT
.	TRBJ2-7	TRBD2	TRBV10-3	CAITERLAGPYEQYF	TGTGCCATCACTGAAAGACTAGCGGGCCCCTACGAGCAGTACTTC
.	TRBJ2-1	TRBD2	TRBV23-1	CASSRLAGAATYNEQFF	TGCGCCAGCAGTCGGCTAGCGGGGGCCGCTACCTACAATGAGCAGTTCTTC
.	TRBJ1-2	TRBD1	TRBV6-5	CASSYLTPDRREGYTF	TGTGCCAGCAGTTATCTCACTCCGGACAGGAGAGAGGGCTACACCTTC
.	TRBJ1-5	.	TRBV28	CASSLSSLDQPQHF	TGTGCCAGCAGTTTAAGCAGTCTAGATCAGCCCCAGCATTTT
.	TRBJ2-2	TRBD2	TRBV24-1	CATSEPGLAGGHSTGELFF	TGTGCCACCAGTGAGCCGGGACTAGCGGGGGGGCATAGCACCGGGGAGCTGTTTTTT
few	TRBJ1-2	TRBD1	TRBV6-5	CASKGQGVGYTF	TGTGCCAGCAAGGGACAGGGTGTTGGCTACACCTTC
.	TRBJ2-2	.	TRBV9	CASSVNYNANTGELFF	TGTGCCAGCAGCGTAAACTATAACGCGAACACCGGGGAGCTGTTTTTT
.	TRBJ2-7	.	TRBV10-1	CASSESAYRERYEQYF	TGCGCCAGCAGTGAGTCCGCCTACCGAGAGAGATACGAGCAGTACTTC
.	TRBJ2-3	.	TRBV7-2	CASSLLTADTQYF	TGTGCCAGCAGCTTGTTAACTGCAGATACGCAGTATTTT
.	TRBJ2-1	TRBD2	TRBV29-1	CSVEGREGYNEQFF	TGCAGCGTTGAAGGGAGGGAGGGTTACAATGAGCAGTTCTTC
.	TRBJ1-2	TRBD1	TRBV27	CASSLYRQGGITAGYTF	TGTGCCAGCAGTTTATATAGACAGGGGGGGATAACGGCGGGCTACACCTTC
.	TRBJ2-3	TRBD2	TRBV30	CAWRQRGGPDTQYF	TGTGCCTGGAGGCAGCGGGGGGGCCCAGATACGCAGTATTTT
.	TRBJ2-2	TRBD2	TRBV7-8	CASSPFTIAGTTGELFF	TGTGCCAGCAGCCCCTTCACGATAGCGGGGACCACCGGGGAGCTGTTTTTT
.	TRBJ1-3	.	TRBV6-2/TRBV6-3	CASSGLSGNTIYF	TGTGCCAGCAGCGGCCTCTCTGGAAACACCATATATTTT
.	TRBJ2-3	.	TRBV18	CASSAFTGSDTQYF	TGTGCCAGCTCGGCTTTTACAGGCTCCGATACGCAGTATTTT
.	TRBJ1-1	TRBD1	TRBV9	CASSMGQDTEAFF	TGTGCCAGCAGTATGGGACAGGACACTGAAGCTTTCTTT
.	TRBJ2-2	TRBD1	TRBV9	CASSVVDRGQTGELFF	TGTGCCAGCAGCGTAGTGGACAGGGGTCAAACCGGGGAGCTGTTTTTT
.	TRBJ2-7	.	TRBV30	CAWRVGAYEQYF	TGTGCCTGGAGGGTGGGGGCCTACGAGCAGTATTTC
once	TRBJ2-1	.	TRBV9	CASSVEAERYNEQFF	TGTGCCAGCAGCGTAGAAGCGGAAAGATACAATGAGCAGTTCTTC
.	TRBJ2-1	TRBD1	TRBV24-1	CATSDLKPGGSSYNEQFF	TGTGCCACCAGTGATTTGAAGCCAGGGGGCAGCTCCTACAATGAGCAGTTCTTC
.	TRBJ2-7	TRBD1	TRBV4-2	CASSQESTGGREQYF	TGTGCCAGCAGCCAAGAGTCGACAGGGGGACGGGAGCAGTACTTC
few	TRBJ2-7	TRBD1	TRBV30	CACQGQDLYEQYF	TGTGCCTGCCAGGGACAGGACCTCTACGAGCAGTACTTC
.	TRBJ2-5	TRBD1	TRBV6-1	CASSEGEGARETQYF	TGTGCCAGCAGTGAGGGAGAGGGGGCCCGAGAGACCCAGTACTTC
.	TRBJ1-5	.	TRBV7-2	CASSPAGVGQPQHF	TGTGCCAGCAGCCCTGCGGGGGTGGGTCAGCCCCAGCATTTT
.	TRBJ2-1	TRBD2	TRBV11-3	CASSLDGLAGDSYNEQFF	TGTGCCAGCAGCTTAGATGGACTAGCGGGGGACTCCTACAATGAGCAGTTCTTC
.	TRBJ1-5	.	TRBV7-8	CASSLYGTQSNQPQHF	TGTGCCAGCAGCTTATATGGGACACAAAGCAATCAGCCCCAGCATTTT
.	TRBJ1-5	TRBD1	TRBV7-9	CASSRTGHQPQHF	TGTGCCAGTTCCAGGACAGGTCATCAGCCCCAGCATTTT
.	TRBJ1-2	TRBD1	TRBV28	CASRSTGTGYYGYTF	TGTGCCAGCAGGTCCACCGGGACAGGGTACTATGGCTACACCTTC
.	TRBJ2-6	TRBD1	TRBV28	CASSTFNPGQGAAAGANVLTF	TGTGCCAGCAGTACCTTTAATCCGGGGCAGGGGGCTGCTGCTGGGGCCAACGTCCTGACTTTC
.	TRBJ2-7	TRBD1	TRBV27	CASSPRTGEAYEQYF	TGTGCCAGCAGTCCAAGGACAGGGGAGGCCTACGAGCAGTACTTC
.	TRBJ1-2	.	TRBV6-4	CASSESPNYGYTF	TGTGCCAGCAGTGAGTCCCCGAACTATGGCTACACCTTC
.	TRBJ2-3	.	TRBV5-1	CASSLAGTGGGTDTQYF	TGCGCCAGCAGCTTGGCAGGGACTGGCGGAGGCACAGATACGCAGTATTTT
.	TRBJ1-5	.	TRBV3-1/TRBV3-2	CASSQGYDRFNQPQHF	TGTGCCAGCAGCCAGGGGTACGACAGGTTCAATCAGCCCCAGCATTTT
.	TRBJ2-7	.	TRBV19	CASSPRSVDEQYF	TGTGCCAGTAGTCCCCGGTCCGTCGACGAGCAGTACTTC
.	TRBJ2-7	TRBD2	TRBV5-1	CASSKGAGRSYEQYF	TGCGCCAGCAGCAAGGGAGCGGGAAGGTCCTACGAGCAGTACTTC
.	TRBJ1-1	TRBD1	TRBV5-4	CASSLGQGAGGTEAFF	TGTGCCAGCAGCTTGGGGCAGGGGGCTGGTGGCACTGAAGCTTTCTTT
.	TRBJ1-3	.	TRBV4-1	CASSQPQASSGNTIYF	TGCGCCAGCAGCCAACCACAGGCCTCCTCTGGAAACACCATATATTTT
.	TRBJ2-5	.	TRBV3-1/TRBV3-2	CASSQGTGIETQYF	TGTGCCAGCAGCCAAGGGACGGGGATAGAGACCCAGTACTTC
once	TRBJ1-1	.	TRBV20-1	CSASLSQGNTEAFF	TGCAGTGCTAGTCTATCACAGGGCAACACTGAAGCTTTCTTT
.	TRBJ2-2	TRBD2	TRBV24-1	CATSDAGLAVNTGELFF	TGTGCCACCAGTGATGCGGGACTAGCGGTGAACACCGGGGAGCTGTTTTTT
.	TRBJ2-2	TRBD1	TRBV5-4	CASSVRGQGYTGELFF	TGTGCCAGCAGCGTTCGGGGACAGGGGTACACCGGGGAGCTGTTTTTT
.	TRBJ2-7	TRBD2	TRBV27	CASSFPGGGQYF	TGTGCCAGCAGTTTCCCCGGGGGGGGGCAGTACTTC
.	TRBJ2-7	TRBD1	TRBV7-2	CASSSRGTAAYEQYF	TGTGCCAGCAGCTCGAGGGGGACAGCCGCCTACGAGCAGTACTTC
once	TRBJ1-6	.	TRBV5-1	CASSRDSPTSPLHF	TGCGCCAGCAGCCGTGACAGTCCTACTTCACCCCTCCACTTT
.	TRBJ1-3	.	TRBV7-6	CASSLSPGEAGNTIYF	TGTGCCAGCAGCTTATCTCCGGGAGAAGCTGGAAACACCATATATTTT
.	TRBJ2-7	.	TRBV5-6	CASSLESEARNEQYF	TGTGCCAGCAGCTTGGAGTCGGAGGCCCGGAACGAGCAGTACTTC
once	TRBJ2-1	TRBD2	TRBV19	CASSPFAGGRDNEQFF	TGTGCCAGTAGTCCCTTCGCGGGGGGGCGCGACAATGAGCAGTTCTTC
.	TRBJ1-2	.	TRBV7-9	CAITIVRGASYGYTF	TGTGCCATCACGATCGTAAGGGGCGCGAGCTATGGCTACACCTTC
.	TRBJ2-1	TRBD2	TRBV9	CASSPRGLAGVNEQFF	TGTGCCAGCAGCCCCAGGGGACTAGCGGGAGTCAATGAGCAGTTCTTC
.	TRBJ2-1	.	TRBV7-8	CASSFGGSYNEQFF	TGTGCCAGCAGCTTCGGCGGCTCCTACAATGAGCAGTTCTTC
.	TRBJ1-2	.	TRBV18	CASSPPGGGSNYGYTF	TGTGCCAGCTCACCACCGGGCGGGGGCTCGAACTATGGCTACACCTTC
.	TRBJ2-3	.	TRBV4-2	CASSQDEPDTQYF	TGTGCCAGCAGCCAAGATGAGCCAGATACGCAGTATTTT